This T cell receptor (beta chain) was retrieved from a study of blood T cells in healthy people across ages. This clonotype was seen a handful of times. This CDR3 region has 15 residues. Germline V gene sequence: CDR1 LGHDT, CDR2 YNNKEL (reference sequence). Trimming cost V 4 bases and J 7 bases; bases outside gene matches: 8. Alongside a J-beta primer mix, a sample-barcoded 5' primer served in a second PCR lasting about 7 to 11 cycles. In TCRdb, the 5' RACE reads were re-called with MiXCR into one record per CDR3 protein. The table records 1.5 million to 2 million distinct CDR3 sequences, 30% to 40% of them present only once.

The source material was blood. The origin of this receptor is a woman in her thirties in good health. This chain joins TRBV3-1 and TRBJ2-3; 10 nucleotides match TRBD2. CDR3 DNA sequence: TGTGCCAGCAGCCGCGGGACTAGCGTGGCGCATACGCAGTATTTT. Its translation is CASSRGTSVAHTQYF.